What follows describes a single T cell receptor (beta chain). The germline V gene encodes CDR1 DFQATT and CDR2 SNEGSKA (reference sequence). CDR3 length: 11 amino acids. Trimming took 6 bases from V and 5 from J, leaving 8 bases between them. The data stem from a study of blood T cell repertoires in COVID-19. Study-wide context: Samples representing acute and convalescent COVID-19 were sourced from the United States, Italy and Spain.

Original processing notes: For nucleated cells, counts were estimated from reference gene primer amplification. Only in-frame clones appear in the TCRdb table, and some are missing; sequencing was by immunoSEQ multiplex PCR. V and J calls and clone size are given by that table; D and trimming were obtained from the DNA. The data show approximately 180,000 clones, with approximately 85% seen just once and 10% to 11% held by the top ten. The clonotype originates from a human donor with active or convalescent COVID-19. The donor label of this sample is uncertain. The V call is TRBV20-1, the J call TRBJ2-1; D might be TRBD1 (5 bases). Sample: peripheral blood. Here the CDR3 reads CSAGRNNEQFF. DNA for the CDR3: TGCAGTGCGGGGCGAAACAATGAGCAGTTCTTC.